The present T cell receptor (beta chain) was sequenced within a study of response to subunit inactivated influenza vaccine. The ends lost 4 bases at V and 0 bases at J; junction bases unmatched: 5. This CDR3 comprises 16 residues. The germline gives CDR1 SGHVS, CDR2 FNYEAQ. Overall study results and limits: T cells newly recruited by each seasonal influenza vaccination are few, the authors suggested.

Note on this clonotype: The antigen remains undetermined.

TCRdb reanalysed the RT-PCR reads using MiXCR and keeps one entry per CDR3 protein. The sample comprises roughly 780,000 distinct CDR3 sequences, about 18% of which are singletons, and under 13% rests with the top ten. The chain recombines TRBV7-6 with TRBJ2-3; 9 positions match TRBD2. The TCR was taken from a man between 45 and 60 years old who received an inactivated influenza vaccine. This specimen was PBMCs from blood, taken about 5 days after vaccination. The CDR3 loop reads CASSSLAGFSTDTQYF. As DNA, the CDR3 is TGTGCCAGCAGCTCTCTAGCGGGGTTTAGCACAGATACGCAGTATTTT.